Sequencing of this TCR beta chain was carried out in a study of cytomegalovirus exposure and HLA in healthy donors. Study outcomes and limitations: Investigators reported 150 to 200 TCR beta chains as tied to cytomegalovirus. A previous analysis found most TCR beta V segments productive roughly 90% or roughly 30% of the time. Later on, a genetic analysis was performed. It linked a missense variant in DCLRE1C with V- and J-gene trimming of TCR beta.

Trimming took 3 bases from V and 4 from J; bases not matched to a gene: 6. Germline CDR1 SGHNT, CDR2 YYREEE (reference sequence). The CDR3 spans 15 residues. Unrecorded immune exposure was likely among donors, who were nominally healthy when sampled. As to this clone: What it binds is not known.

With 60 Vbeta and 13 Jbeta primers, the PCR was carried out. Produced via immunoSEQ multiplex PCR; TCRdb's table is partial and in-frame only. The sample consists of fewer than 250,000 clones, roughly 82% of them appearing once. Sequencing input: PBMCs. The rearrangement joins TRBV5-4 to TRBJ2-1; 8 bases are a match to TRBD2. The sequence derives from a middle-aged man in good health and CMV-seropositive. The CDR3 nucleotides read TGTGCCAGCAGCTCGGGACTAGGGATATACAATGAGCAGTTCTTC. It codes for CASSSGLGIYNEQFF.